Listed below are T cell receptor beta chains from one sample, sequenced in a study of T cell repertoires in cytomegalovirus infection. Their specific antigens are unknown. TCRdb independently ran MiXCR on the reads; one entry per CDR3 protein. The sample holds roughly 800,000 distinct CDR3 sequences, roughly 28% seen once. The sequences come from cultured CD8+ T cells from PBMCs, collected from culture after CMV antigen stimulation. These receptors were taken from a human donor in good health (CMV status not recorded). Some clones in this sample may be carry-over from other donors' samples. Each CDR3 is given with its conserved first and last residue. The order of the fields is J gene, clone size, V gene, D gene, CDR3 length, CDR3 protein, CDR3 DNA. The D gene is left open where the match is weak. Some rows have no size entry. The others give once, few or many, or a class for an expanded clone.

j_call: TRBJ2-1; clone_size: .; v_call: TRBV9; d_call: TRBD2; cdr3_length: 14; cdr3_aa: CASTAAGGPNEQFF; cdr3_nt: TGTGCCAGCACAGCCGCGGGGGGGCCCAATGAGCAGTTCTTC
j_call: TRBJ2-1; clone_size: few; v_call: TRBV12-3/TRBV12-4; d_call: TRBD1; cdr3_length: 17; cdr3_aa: CASSFPGTGGDYNEQFF; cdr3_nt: TGTGCCAGCAGTTTCCCCGGGACAGGGGGCGACTACAATGAGCAGTTCTTC
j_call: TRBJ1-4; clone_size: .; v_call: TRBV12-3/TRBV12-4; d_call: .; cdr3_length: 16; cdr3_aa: CASSQSSGGMDEKLFF; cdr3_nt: TGTGCCAGCAGCCAATCATCGGGGGGCATGGATGAAAAACTGTTTTTT
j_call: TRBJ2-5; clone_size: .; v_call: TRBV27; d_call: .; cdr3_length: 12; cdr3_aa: CASGELQETQYF; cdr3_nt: TGTGCCAGCGGGGAGTTACAAGAGACCCAGTACTTC
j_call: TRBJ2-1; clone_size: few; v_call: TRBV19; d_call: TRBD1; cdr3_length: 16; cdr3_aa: CASSTTSGTVNNEQFF; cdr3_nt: TGTGCCAGTAGTACAACCTCCGGGACAGTGAACAATGAGCAGTTCTTC
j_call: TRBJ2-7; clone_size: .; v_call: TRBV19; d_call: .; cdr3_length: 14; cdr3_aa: CASSISWTAYEQYF; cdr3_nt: TGTGCCAGTAGTATCAGCTGGACAGCATACGAGCAGTACTTC
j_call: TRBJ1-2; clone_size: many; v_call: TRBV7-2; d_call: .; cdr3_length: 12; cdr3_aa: CASSFFDGLYTF; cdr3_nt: TGTGCCAGCAGCTTCTTTGACGGATTATACACCTTC
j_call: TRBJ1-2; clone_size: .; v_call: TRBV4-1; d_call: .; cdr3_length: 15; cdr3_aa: CASSGLGSFGYGYTF; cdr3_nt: TGCGCCAGCAGCGGTCTGGGCAGCTTTGGCTATGGCTACACCTTC
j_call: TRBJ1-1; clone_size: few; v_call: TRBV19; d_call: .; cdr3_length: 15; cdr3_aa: CASSIGNSRNTEAFF; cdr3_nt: TGTGCCAGTAGTATAGGTAACTCACGGAACACTGAAGCTTTCTTT
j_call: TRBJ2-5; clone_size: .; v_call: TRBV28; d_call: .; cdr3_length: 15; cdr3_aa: CASSRPPTGVETQYF; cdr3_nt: TGTGCCAGCAGCCGGCCCCCGACGGGGGTAGAGACCCAGTACTTC
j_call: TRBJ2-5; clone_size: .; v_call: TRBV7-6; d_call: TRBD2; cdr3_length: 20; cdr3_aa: CVSSQDPPRPLAGDQETQYF; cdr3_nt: TGTGTCAGCTCGCAAGATCCCCCCCGCCCGCTAGCGGGGGACCAAGAGACCCAGTACTTC
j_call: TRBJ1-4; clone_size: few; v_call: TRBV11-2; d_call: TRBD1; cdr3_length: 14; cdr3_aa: CASSERQGLGKLFF; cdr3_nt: TGTGCCAGCAGCGAGAGACAGGGGCTGGGAAAACTGTTTTTT
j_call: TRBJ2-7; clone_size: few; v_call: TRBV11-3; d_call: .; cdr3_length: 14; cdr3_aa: CASSLPGHPYEQYF; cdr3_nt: TGTGCCAGCAGCTTACCGGGACATCCCTACGAGCAGTACTTC
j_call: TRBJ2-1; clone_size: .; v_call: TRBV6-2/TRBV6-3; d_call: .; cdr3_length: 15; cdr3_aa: CASTPYPGLDNEQFF; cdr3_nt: TGTGCCAGCACTCCCTACCCTGGGCTGGACAATGAGCAGTTCTTC
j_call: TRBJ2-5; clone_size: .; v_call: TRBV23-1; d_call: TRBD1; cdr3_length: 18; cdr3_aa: CASSQSPRRTGGQETQYF; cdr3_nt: TGCGCCAGCAGTCAATCACCTCGTCGGACAGGGGGCCAAGAGACCCAGTACTTC
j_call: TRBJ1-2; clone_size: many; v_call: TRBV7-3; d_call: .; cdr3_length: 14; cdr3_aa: CASSPSTQHYGYTF; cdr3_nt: TGTGCCAGCAGCCCCTCAACCCAGCACTATGGCTACACCTTC
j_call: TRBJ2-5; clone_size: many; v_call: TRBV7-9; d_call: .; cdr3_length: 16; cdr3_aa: CASSPNRGDRPETQYF; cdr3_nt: TGTGCCAGCAGCCCCAATCGGGGCGACAGGCCAGAGACCCAGTACTTC
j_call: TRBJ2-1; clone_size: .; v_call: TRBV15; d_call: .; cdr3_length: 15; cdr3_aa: CATSRVSGSLNEQFF; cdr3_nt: TGTGCCACCAGCAGGGTGTCAGGGTCTCTCAATGAGCAGTTCTTC
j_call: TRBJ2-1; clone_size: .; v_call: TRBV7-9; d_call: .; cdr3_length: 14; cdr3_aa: CASSLLDTNNEQFF; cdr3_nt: TGTGCCAGCAGCTTATTGGACACCAACAATGAGCAGTTCTTC
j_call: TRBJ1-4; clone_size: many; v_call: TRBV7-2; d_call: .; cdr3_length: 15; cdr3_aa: CASSPGLATNEKLFF; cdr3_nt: TGTGCCAGCAGCCCCGGACTGGCAACTAATGAAAAACTGTTTTTT
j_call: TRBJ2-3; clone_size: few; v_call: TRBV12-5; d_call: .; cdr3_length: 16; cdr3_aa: CASGLVRGLGTDTQYF; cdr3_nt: TGTGCTAGTGGTTTGGTAAGGGGACTGGGCACAGATACGCAGTATTTT
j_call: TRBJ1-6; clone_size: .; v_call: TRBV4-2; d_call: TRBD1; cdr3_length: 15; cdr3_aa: CASSRPGTENSPLHF; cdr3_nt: TGTGCCAGCAGCCGCCCAGGGACAGAAAATTCACCCCTCCACTTT
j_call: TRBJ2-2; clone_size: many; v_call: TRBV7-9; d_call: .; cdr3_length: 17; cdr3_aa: CASRTHGPDRYTGELFF; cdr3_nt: TGTGCCAGCAGGACACATGGCCCCGACAGATACACCGGGGAGCTGTTTTTT
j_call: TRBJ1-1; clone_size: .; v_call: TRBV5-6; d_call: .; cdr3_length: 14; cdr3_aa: CASRPRASRPEAFF; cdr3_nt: TGTGCCAGCAGACCACGGGCCAGCCGGCCTGAAGCTTTCTTT
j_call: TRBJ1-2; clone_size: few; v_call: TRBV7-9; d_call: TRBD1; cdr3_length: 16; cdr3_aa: CASSGPTGGLSYGYTF; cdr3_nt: TGTGCCAGCAGCGGACCGACAGGGGGCTTGAGCTATGGCTACACCTTC
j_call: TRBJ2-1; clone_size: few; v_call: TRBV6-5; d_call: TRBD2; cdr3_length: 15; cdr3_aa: CASSYSQRGYNEQFF; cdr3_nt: TGTGCCAGCAGTTACTCCCAGCGGGGGTACAATGAGCAGTTCTTC
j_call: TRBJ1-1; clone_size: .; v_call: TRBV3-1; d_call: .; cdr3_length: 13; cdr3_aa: CASSPGEDTEAFF; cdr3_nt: TGTGCCAGCAGCCCGGGGGAGGACACTGAAGCTTTCTTT
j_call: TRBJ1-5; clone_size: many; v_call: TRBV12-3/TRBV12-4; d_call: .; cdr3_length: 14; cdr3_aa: CASSLGNRNQPQHF; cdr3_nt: TGTGCCAGCAGTTTAGGGAATCGAAATCAGCCCCAGCATTTT
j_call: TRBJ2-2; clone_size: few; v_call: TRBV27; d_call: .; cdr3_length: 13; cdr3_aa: CASRGTGTGELFF; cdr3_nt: TGTGCCAGCAGGGGGACCGGCACCGGGGAGCTGTTTTTT
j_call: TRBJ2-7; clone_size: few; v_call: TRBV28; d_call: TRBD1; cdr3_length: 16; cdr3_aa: CASSLYPGQGAYEQYF; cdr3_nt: TGTGCCAGCAGTTTATATCCGGGACAGGGGGCCTACGAGCAGTACTTC
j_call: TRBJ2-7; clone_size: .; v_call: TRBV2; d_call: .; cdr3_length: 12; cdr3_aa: CARGDGSYEQYF; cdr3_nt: TGTGCCAGAGGGGACGGTTCCTACGAGCAGTACTTC
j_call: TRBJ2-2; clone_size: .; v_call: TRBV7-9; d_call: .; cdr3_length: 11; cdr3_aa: CASPFPGELFF; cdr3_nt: TGTGCCAGTCCTTTTCCCGGGGAGCTGTTTTTT
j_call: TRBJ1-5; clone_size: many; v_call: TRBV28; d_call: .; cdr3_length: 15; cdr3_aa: CASSPGTDLGQPQHF; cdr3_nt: TGTGCCAGCAGTCCCGGGACGGACCTCGGTCAGCCCCAGCATTTT